This is a list of T cell receptor beta chains from one sample in a study of shared clonotypes between healthy human individuals. Sequencing used immunoSEQ multiplex PCR; TCRdb keeps in-frame clones, though not all of them. The sample carries approximately 740,000 clones, nearly 95% recorded once. Sequenced sample: naive CD8+ T cells sorted from blood. The receptors stem from a man in his thirties or forties in good health. The CDR3 runs from the conserved cysteine through the conserved F or W. A D gene is named only where the DNA matches it firmly. Clone sizes are given selectively: once, few, many, or a class where the clone is expanded.

>TRBV6-1|TRBJ1-2|-|once
TGTGCCAGTTTAGGAATAGGTAGCTATGGCTACACCTTC
CASLGIGSYGYTF
>TRBV2|TRBJ2-7|TRBD1|-
TGTGCCAGCAGTGATGGGCAGGGGGCTTCCGAGCAGTACTTC
CASSDGQGASEQYF
>TRBV10-3|TRBJ2-3|-|once
TGTGCCATCAGTGGGAAGGCGGGGAGCAAAAATACGCAGTATTTT
CAISGKAGSKNTQYF
>TRBV4-3|TRBJ2-1|-|-
TGCGCCAGCAGCCAAGGCGGCGGACCACACAATGAGCAGTTCTTC
CASSQGGGPHNEQFF
>TRBV5-4|TRBJ2-2|TRBD1|-
TGTGCCAGCACCGAACCGGGACAGGGGGACACCGGGGAGCTGTTTTTT
CASTEPGQGDTGELFF
>TRBV7-2|TRBJ1-2|-|-
TGTGCCAGCAGCAGAGGGTATGGCTACACCTTC
CASSRGYGYTF
>TRBV2|TRBJ2-2|TRBD2|-
TGTGCCACCATAGCGGGAGAGGACGGGGAGCTGTTTTTT
CATIAGEDGELFF
>TRBV2|TRBJ2-7|-|-
TGTGCCAGCAGTCATATTACTCCCTACGAGCAGTACTTC
CASSHITPYEQYF
>TRBV4-3|TRBJ2-1|TRBD2|-
TGCGCCAGCAGCCCGGCCGGGACTAGCGGGAGAAATGAGCAGTTCTTC
CASSPAGTSGRNEQFF
>TRBV15|TRBJ2-2|TRBD2|-
TGTGCCACCAGCAGATATGCCGGGACTAGCGGGAATATCGGGGAGCTGTTTTTT
CATSRYAGTSGNIGELFF
>TRBV6-6|TRBJ2-7|-|-
TGTGCCAGCACCCACCCAGGGGCCCCCTACGAGCAGTACTTC
CASTHPGAPYEQYF
>TRBV6-1|TRBJ1-5|-|-
TGTGCCAGCAGTGAAGGGCCAGGGAGCAATCAGCCCCAGCATTTT
CASSEGPGSNQPQHF
>TRBV10-2|TRBJ2-7|-|-
TGCGCCACCCTTCCGCAAGGGTTCTTGACGGTATACGAGCAGTACTTC
CATLPQGFLTVYEQYF
>TRBV6-1|TRBJ2-1|-|-
TGTGCCAGCAGTGAATGGCGTCGGAGCTCCTACAATGAGCAGTTCTTC
CASSEWRRSSYNEQFF
>TRBV29-1|TRBJ2-7|-|-
TGCAGCGTTTACGGGGGCGACGAGCAGTACTTC
CSVYGGDEQYF
>TRBV29-1|TRBJ2-3|-|-
TGCAGCGTTGAATTGACAGATACAGATACGCAGTATTTT
CSVELTDTDTQYF
>TRBV2|TRBJ1-1|-|-
TGTGCCAGCAGCATGGAGCGGGCAGAGAACACTGAAGCTTTCTTT
CASSMERAENTEAFF
>TRBV7-9|TRBJ2-1|-|-
TGTGCCAGCAGCTTAGCCGGCCCCGGCAATGAGCAGTTCTTC
CASSLAGPGNEQFF
>TRBV6-6|TRBJ2-7|TRBD2|-
TGTGCCAGCAGTTACCCGACTAGCGGGAGTCGGTACGAGCAGTACTTC
CASSYPTSGSRYEQYF
>TRBV5-4|TRBJ2-7|TRBD2|-
TGTGCCAGCAGCTTGGCGACTAGCGGGGCCTACGAGCAGTACTTC
CASSLATSGAYEQYF
>TRBV27|TRBJ2-7|-|-
TGTGCCAGCAGTTTAGCGGGGGCCCCCTACGAGCAGTACTTC
CASSLAGAPYEQYF
>TRBV6-5|TRBJ2-2|TRBD1|-
TGTGCCAGCCAGGGGGCGCCCGGGGAGCTGTTTTTT
CASQGAPGELFF
>TRBV6-4|TRBJ2-1|-|once
TGTGCCAGCAGTGACCGAGCGTGGGGTTACAATGAGCAGTTCTTC
CASSDRAWGYNEQFF
>TRBV21-1|TRBJ2-2|-|-
TGTGCCAGCAGCAAAGGGAGGCCTAGCGGGAGAGAAACCGGGGAGCTGTTTTTT
CASSKGRPSGRETGELFF
>TRBV27|TRBJ2-7|-|-
TGTGCCAGCAGTCCCCAACCCACAGGATCCTACGAGCAGTACTTC
CASSPQPTGSYEQYF
>TRBV10-3|TRBJ2-7|TRBD1|-
TGTGCCATCAGTGGGACCTCCGGGACAGCTCTCCTCTACGAGCAGTACTTC
CAISGTSGTALLYEQYF
>TRBV7-9|TRBJ1-4|-|-
TGTGCCAGCAGCTTAGATCCTGTTGAAAAACTGTTTTTT
CASSLDPVEKLFF
>TRBV19|TRBJ2-6|-|-
TGTGCCAGTAGTCCCCTCTCTGGGGCCAACGTCCTGACTTTC
CASSPLSGANVLTF
>TRBV27|TRBJ2-1|TRBD2|-
TGTGCCAGCAGTCCCCTAGGGACTAGCGGGAGCAATGAGCAGTTCTTC
CASSPLGTSGSNEQFF
>TRBV27|TRBJ2-2|-|-
TGTGCCAGCAGTTTTCCGGGAGTACGGACCGGGGAGCTGTTTTTT
CASSFPGVRTGELFF
>TRBV12-5|TRBJ2-7|-|-
TGTGCTAGTGGTCTCCCAACTATACCAACCCGGGACAAGAGCTCCTACGAGCAGTACTTC
CASGLPTIPTRDKSSYEQYF
>TRBV9|TRBJ1-6|-|-
TGTGCCAGCCGCGCGGAGAATTCACCCCTCCACTTT
CASRAENSPLHF
>TRBV2|TRBJ1-2|TRBD1|many
TGTGCCAGCAGCGGTGGACAGGGCTATGGCTACACCTTC
CASSGGQGYGYTF
>TRBV29-1|TRBJ2-7|-|-
TGCAGCGTTGAGGACAACTCCTACGAGCAGTACTTC
CSVEDNSYEQYF
>TRBV27|TRBJ2-3|-|-
TGTGCCAGCAGCATACTAGGGGGAGACACAGATACGCAGTATTTT
CASSILGGDTDTQYF
>TRBV27|TRBJ2-7|TRBD1|-
TGTGCCAGCAGTTTATCGAACAGGGGATCCTACGAGCAGTACTTC
CASSLSNRGSYEQYF
>TRBV2|TRBJ2-3|-|-
TGTGCCAGCGGAACCCCAGGGGGGTACACAGATACGCAGTATTTT
CASGTPGGYTDTQYF
>TRBV6-5|TRBJ2-2|-|-
TGTGCCAGCAGTTATGGGGACACCGGGGAGCTGTTTTTT
CASSYGDTGELFF
>TRBV25-1|TRBJ1-1|-|-
TGTGCCAGCAGTGAATTGCCAACGAACACTGAAGCTTTCTTT
CASSELPTNTEAFF
>TRBV11-2|TRBJ2-3|TRBD2|-
TGTGCCAGCAGCCGACGGGGACTAGGGGCAGATACGCAGTATTTT
CASSRRGLGADTQYF
>TRBV11-2|TRBJ2-3|-|-
TGTGCCAGCAGCTTGATGGATACGCAGTATTTT
CASSLMDTQYF
>TRBV2|TRBJ2-4|-|-
TGTGCCAGCAGTGTATTGGGGGAGACCCTAGCCAAAAACATTCAGTACTTC
CASSVLGETLAKNIQYF
>TRBV15|TRBJ2-7|-|-
TGTGCCACCAGCACCGAGGGGATCTCCTACGAGCAGTACTTC
CATSTEGISYEQYF
>TRBV19|TRBJ2-1|-|-
TGTGCCAGTAGTATAATCGGGGGCGCAGACTCCTACAATGAGCAGTTCTTC
CASSIIGGADSYNEQFF
>TRBV14|TRBJ2-1|TRBD2|-
TGTGCCAGCAGCCAACACACCGGGACTAGCGGGAGGGTGGAGCAGTTCTTC
CASSQHTGTSGRVEQFF
>TRBV11-3|TRBJ2-3|TRBD1|-
TGTGCCAGCAGCGCCGGACAGGGTAGCACAGATACGCAGTATTTT
CASSAGQGSTDTQYF
>TRBV2|TRBJ2-3|TRBD2|once
TGTGCCAGCAGACAAGGACTAGCGGGACCGACAGATACGCAGTATTTT
CASRQGLAGPTDTQYF
>TRBV11-2|TRBJ1-2|-|-
TGTGCCAGCAGCTCCATGGGCAACAAACAGGGTATTGGCTACACCTTC
CASSSMGNKQGIGYTF
>TRBV9|TRBJ1-1|-|-
TGTGCCAGCAGCGTAGGGGGCAGCACTGAAGCTTTCTTT
CASSVGGSTEAFF
>TRBV7-2|TRBJ1-1|-|few
TGTGCCAGCAGCTTTCCCAGTGCCTTAAGCACTGAAGCTTTCTTT
CASSFPSALSTEAFF
>TRBV27|TRBJ1-1|-|-
TGTGCCAGCAGATCGCGACAGCGATTGAACACTGAAGCTTTCTTT
CASRSRQRLNTEAFF